This entry features one T cell receptor (beta chain) sequence. This entry is derived from a study of cytomegalovirus exposure and HLA in healthy donors. Primers: 60 Vbeta forward and 13 Jbeta reverse. Some clones are missing from TCRdb's copy, which holds only in-frame ones; the method was immunoSEQ multiplex PCR. Among 150,000 to 200,000 clones listed, over 60% were seen once. Deletions cut 2 bases from V and 2 bases from J, with 12 bases between. Germline values: CDR1 SGHNT, CDR2 YYREEE (reference sequence). The CDR3 is 15 amino acids. The material sequenced was PBMCs. This clonotype was obtained from a man aged 45-65 years in good health and CMV-seropositive. The J gene is TRBJ2-3, the V gene TRBV5-4; the D gene is possibly TRBD2 (5 bases). The CDR3 bases are TGTGCCAGCAGCTTAAGGACGGGAAACACAGATACGCAGTATTTT. This sequence encodes CASSLRTGNTDTQYF.